Sequencing of this TCR beta chain was carried out in a study of OX40 agonist ivuxolimab in advanced cancers. As for the study more broadly: Ivuxolimab was an agonistic, fully human IgG2 monoclonal antibody directed against OX40 (CD134), a costimulatory receptor. Intravenous ivuxolimab was administered to patients every 2 weeks at six dose levels: 0.01, 0.1, 0.3, 1.5, 3 and 10 mg/kg. Of the approximately 54 dose-escalation patients, hepatocellular carcinoma was present in some 19, melanoma in some 15, renal cell carcinoma in 9 and head and neck cancer in 9. The dose-escalation cohort was almost 85% male with a mean age of about 60 years, ranging from about 20 to 80. Patients were allowed to have had prior anti-PD-1, anti-PD-L1 or anti-CTLA-4 therapy, and approximately 43% of the dose-escalation patients had previously received checkpoint inhibitors. Partial responses occurred in three dose-escalation patients, of whom one had hepatocellular carcinoma and two had cutaneous melanoma. The purpose of peripheral TCRbeta sequencing was to test whether ivuxolimab changed TCR sequence diversity and led to clonal T-cell expansion. The monotherapy dose-escalation portion (N of about 50 patients) of the phase I ivuxolimab trial is reported in the paper.

For sequencing of the TCRbeta CDR3 region, genomic DNA was extracted from the sorted cells. TCRbeta CDR3 regions were sequenced using the immunoSEQ Assay. The table was pulled from immuneACCESS by TCRdb, which kept in-frame rearrangements only. Such tables lose some clones; where checked, under half of the loss comes from unresolved V genes, and the rest has no known cause. The sample includes 65,000 to 95,000 clones, with around 90% observed a single time. Of the sample, roughly 0.18% is held by the ten largest clones. Concerning this clone: Its antigen target is currently unknown. The sample holds no much larger clone one base away, and base qualities are not on file.

The trial excluded patients who had a history of autoimmune disease or who were on systemic immunosuppression. In every dose cohort, peripheral blood was drawn for TCR sequencing at baseline, cycle 4 day 1, and cycle 7 day 1. Samples came from an open-label, multicenter, first-in-human phase I dose-escalation trial of ivuxolimab. The trial enrolled adults with locally advanced or metastatic head and neck squamous cell, hepatocellular, melanoma or renal cell carcinoma. Before TCR sequencing, CD4+ T cells and CD8+ T cells were sorted from peripheral blood as separate populations. Study-level results and caveats: After ivuxolimab, expanded clones were on average more numerous among CD8+ T cells than among CD4+ T cells. Low levels of normalized T-cell clonal expansion were also seen in some patients who did not respond. Clonal expansion of both CD4+ and CD8+ blood T cells was observed from baseline to week 6 at doses 0.1 to 3.0 mg/kg. In partial responders in the 0.1-3.0 mg/kg groups, normalized peripheral clonal expansion was found to be among the lowest, especially among CD8+ T cells. The antigen specificity of the peripheral T cells that underwent clonal expansion was not determined.

The CDR3 spans 15 residues, from the cysteine through the phenylalanine. Only the CDR3 part of the read is kept: 45 bases, read in frame from the first base. CDR1 and CDR2 (WSHSY, SAAADI) derive from the germline V gene. V and J lose 0 bases and 1 base, and a span of 8 bases separates them. The chain joins TRBV10-2 to TRBJ2-3, with TRBD2 perhaps the D gene, on 5 matching bases. The source was CD4+ or CD8+ T cells sorted from blood, collected in a trial of the OX40 agonist ivuxolimab. This clonotype was obtained from an adult with an advanced solid tumor such as melanoma, head and neck, liver or kidney cancer. At the DNA level, the sequence is TGCGCCAGCAGTGAGTCGGGAGCGGGCACAGATACGCAGTATTTT. It encodes CASSESGAGTDTQYF.